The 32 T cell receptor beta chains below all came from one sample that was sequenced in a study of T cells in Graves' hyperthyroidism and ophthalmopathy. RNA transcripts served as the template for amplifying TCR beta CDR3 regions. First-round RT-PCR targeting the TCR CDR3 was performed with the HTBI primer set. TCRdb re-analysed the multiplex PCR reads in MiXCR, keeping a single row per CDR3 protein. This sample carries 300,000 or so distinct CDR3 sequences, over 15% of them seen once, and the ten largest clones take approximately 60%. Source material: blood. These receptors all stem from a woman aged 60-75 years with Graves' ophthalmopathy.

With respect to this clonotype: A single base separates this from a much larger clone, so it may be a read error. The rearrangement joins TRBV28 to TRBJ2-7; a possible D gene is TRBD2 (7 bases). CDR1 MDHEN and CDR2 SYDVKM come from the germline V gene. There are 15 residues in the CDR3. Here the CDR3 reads CASLGAGVWVYEQCF. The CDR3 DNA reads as TGTGCCAGCCTGGGGGCGGGAGTTTGGGTCTACGAGCAGTGCTTC.

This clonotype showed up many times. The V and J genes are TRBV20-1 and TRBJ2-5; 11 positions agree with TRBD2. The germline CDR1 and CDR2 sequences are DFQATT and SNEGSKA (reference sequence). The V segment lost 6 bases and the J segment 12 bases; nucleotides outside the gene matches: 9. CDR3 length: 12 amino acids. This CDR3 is CSADLAGGLKYF. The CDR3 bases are TGCAGTGCGGATCTAGCGGGAGGCCTGAAGTACTTC.

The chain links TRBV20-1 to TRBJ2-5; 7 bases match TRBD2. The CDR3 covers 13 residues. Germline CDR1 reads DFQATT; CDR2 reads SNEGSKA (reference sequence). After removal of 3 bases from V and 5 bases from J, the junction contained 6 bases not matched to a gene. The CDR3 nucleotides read TGCAGTGCTAGCGGACTAGATGCGGAGACCCAGTACTTC. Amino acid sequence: CSASGLDAETQYF.

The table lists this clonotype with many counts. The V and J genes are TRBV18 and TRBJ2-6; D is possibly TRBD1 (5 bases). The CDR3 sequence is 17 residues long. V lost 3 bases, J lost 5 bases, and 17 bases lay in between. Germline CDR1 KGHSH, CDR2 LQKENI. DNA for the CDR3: TGTGCCAGCTCACCGTCGACAGTTGGATCATGGGCCAACGTCCTGACTTTC. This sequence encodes CASSPSTVGSWANVLTF.

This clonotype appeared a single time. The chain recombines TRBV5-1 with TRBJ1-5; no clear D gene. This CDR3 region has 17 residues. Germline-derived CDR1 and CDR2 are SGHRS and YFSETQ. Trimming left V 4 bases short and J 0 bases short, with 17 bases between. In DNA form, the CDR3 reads TGCGCCAGCAGCCAAAGGTTAGGAACGAATAGCAATCAGCCCCAGCATTTT. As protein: CASSQRLGTNSNQPQHF.

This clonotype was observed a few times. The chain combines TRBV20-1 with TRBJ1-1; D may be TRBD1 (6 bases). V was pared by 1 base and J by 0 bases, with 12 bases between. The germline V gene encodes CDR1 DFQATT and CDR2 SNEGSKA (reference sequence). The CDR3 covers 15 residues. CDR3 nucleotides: TGCAGTGCTAGAGGGACAGCCTACTTGAACACTGAAGCTTTCTTT. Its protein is CSARGTAYLNTEAFF.

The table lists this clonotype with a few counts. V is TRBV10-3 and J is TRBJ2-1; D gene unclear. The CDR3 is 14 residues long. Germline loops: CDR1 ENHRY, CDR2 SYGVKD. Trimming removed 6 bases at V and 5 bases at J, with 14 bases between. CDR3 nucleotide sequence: TGTGCCATCAGCAGAAGTACATTGGACAATGAGCAGTTCTTC. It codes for CAISRSTLDNEQFF.

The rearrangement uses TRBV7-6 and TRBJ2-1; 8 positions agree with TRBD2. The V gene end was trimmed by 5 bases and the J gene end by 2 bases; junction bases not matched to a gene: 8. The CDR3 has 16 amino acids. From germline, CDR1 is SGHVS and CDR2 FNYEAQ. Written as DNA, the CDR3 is TGTGCCAGCAGCCCCCGGGGAGCGGGGGCCTACAATGAGCAGTTCTTC. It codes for CASSPRGAGAYNEQFF.

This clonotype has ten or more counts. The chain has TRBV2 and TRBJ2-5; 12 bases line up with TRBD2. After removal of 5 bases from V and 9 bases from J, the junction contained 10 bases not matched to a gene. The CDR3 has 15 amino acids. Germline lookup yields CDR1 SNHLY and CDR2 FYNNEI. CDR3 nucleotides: TGTGCCAGCAGTCCTAGCGGGGGGGTCCAAAGGGCCCAGTACTTC. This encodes CASSPSGGVQRAQYF.

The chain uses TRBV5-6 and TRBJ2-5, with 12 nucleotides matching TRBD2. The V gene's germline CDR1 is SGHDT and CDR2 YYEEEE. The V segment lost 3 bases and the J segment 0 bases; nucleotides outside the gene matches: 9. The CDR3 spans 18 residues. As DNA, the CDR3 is TGTGCCAGCAGCTCCTTGACTAGCGGGAGCTTTGACCAAGAGACCCAGTACTTC. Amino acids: CASSSLTSGSFDQETQYF.

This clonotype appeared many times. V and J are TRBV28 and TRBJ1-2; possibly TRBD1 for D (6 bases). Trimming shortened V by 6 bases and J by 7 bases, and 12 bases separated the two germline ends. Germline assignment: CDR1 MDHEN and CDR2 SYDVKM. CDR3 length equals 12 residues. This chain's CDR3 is CASSRTAPGYTF. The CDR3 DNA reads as TGTGCCAGCAGCAGGACAGCTCCTGGCTACACCTTC.

CDR3 in DNA: TGTGCCAGCAGCCAAGGGGACGACTACGAGCAGTACTTC. Translation gives CASSQGDDYEQYF. The chain has TRBV3-1 and TRBJ2-7; either TRBD1 or TRBD2 may supply D (5 bases each). V lost 1 base, J lost 3 bases, and 7 bases lay in between. The CDR3 has 13 residues. Germline values: CDR1 LGHDT, CDR2 YNNKEL (reference sequence).

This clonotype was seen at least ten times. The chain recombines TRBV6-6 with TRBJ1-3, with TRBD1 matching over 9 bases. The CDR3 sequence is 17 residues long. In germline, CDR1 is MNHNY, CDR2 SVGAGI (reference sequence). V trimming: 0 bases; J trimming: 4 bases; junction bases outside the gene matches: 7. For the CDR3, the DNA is TGTGCCAGCAGTTACTCGGCCCGCGGACAGGGGGGAAACACCATATATTTT. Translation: CASSYSARGQGGNTIYF.

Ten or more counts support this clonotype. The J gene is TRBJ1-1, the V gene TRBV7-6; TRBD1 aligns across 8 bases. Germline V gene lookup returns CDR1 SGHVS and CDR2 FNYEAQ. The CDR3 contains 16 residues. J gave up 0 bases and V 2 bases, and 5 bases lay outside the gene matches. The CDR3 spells CASSLLTGVMNTEAFF. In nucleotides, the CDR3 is TGTGCCAGCAGCTTATTGACAGGGGTAATGAACACTGAAGCTTTCTTT.

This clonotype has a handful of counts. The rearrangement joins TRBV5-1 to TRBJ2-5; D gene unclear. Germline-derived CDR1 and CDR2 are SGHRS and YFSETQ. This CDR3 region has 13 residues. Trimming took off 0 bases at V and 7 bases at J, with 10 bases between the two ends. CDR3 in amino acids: CASSLAGDGTQYF. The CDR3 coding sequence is TGCGCCAGCAGCTTGGCCGGAGATGGGACCCAGTACTTC.

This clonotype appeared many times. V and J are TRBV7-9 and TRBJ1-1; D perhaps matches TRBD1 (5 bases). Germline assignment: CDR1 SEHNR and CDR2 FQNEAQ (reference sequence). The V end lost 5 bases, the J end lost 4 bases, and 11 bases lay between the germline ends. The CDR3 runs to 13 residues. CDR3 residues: CASSDKQGTEAFF. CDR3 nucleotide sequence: TGTGCCAGCAGCGACAAGCAGGGCACTGAAGCTTTCTTT.

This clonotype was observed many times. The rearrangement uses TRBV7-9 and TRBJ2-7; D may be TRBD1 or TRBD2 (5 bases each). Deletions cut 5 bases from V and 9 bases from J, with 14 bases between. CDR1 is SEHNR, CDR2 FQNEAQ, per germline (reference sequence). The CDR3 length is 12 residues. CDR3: CASSIEGRRQYF. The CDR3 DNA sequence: TGTGCCAGCAGCATCGAGGGGCGTCGGCAGTACTTC.

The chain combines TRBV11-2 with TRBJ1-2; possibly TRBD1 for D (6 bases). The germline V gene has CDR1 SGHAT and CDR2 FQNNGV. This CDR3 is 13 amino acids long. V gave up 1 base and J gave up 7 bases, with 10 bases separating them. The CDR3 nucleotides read TGTGCCAGCAGCTTAGCAGGGGTTGTTGGCTACACCTTC. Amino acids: CASSLAGVVGYTF. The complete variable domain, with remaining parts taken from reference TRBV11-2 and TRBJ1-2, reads EAGVAQSPRYKIIEKRQSVAFWCNPISGHATLYWYQQILGQGPKLLIQFQNNGVVDDSQLPKDRFSAERLKGVDSTLKIQPAKLEDSAVYLCASSLAGVVGYTFGSGTRLTVV.

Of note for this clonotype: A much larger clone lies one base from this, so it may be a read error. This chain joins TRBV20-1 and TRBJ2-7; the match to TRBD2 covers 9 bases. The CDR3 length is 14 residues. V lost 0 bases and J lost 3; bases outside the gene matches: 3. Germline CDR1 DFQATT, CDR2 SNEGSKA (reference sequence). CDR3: CSARDGTSLYEQYF. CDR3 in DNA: TGCAGTGCTAGAGATGGGACTAGCCTCTACGAGCAGTACTTC.

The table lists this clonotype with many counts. DNA of the CDR3: TGCGCCAGCAGCGGGACAGGGGGAGACAACTATGGCTACACCTTC. As protein: CASSGTGGDNYGYTF. The chain uses TRBV5-1 and TRBJ1-2; 11 nucleotides line up with TRBD1. The CDR3 consists of 15 residues. Germline-derived CDR1 and CDR2 are SGHRS and YFSETQ. Trimming removed 4 bases from V and 2 bases from J; junction bases left unmatched: 4.

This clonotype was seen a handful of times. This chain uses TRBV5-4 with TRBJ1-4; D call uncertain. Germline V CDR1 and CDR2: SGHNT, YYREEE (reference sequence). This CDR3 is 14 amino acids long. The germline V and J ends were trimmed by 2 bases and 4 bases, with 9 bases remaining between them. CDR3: CASSLGRSNEKLFF. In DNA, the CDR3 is TGTGCCAGCAGCTTAGGGCGGAGTAATGAAAAACTGTTTTTT.

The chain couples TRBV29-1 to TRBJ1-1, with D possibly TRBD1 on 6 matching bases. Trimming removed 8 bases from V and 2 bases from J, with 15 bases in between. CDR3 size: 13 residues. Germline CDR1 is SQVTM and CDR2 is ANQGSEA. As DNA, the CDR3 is TGCAGCTCTAAAGAAGGGGGTAACACTGAAGCTTTCTTT. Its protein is CSSKEGGNTEAFF.

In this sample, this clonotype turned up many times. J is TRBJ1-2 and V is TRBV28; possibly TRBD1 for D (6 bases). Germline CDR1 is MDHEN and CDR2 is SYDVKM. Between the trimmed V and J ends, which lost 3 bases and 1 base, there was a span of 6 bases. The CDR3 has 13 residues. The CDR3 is CASSFRGNYGYTF. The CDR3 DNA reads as TGTGCCAGCAGTTTCAGGGGTAACTATGGCTACACCTTC.

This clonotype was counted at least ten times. CDR3 coding DNA: TGTGCCAGCACCGGGACAGGGGGCGGGAGTTCCTACAATGAGCAGTTCTTC. Encoded protein: CASTGTGGGSSYNEQFF. J is TRBJ2-1 and V is TRBV12-3 or TRBV12-4, with 12 bases lining up with TRBD1. The CDR3 is made up of 17 amino acids. J lost 1 base, V lost 7 bases, and 8 bases had no gene match.

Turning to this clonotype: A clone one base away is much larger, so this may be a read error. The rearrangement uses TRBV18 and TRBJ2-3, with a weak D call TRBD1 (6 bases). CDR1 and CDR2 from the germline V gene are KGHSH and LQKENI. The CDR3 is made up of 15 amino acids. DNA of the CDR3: TGTGCCAGCTCACCAAACAGGGTAGGAACAGATGCGCAGTATTTT. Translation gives CASSPNRVGTDAQYF.

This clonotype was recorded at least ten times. The CDR3 DNA is TGTGCCAGCAGCTTAGCGCGAACTAGCAGGCCTTCCGGGGAGCTGTTTTTT. Translated: CASSLARTSRPSGELFF. This chain links TRBV7-8 with TRBJ2-2; TRBD2 is a possible D gene (6 bases). Germline CDR1 SGHVS, CDR2 FQNEAQ. This CDR3 is built from 17 residues. V dropped 0 bases and J dropped 6 bases, with 17 bases sitting between them.

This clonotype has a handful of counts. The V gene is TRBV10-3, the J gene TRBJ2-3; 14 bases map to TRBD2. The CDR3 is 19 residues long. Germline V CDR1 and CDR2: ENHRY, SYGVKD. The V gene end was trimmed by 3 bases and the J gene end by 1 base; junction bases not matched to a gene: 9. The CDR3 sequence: CAISDRTSGGPSRTDTQYF. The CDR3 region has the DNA TGTGCCATCAGTGACCGGACTAGCGGGGGGCCCTCCCGCACAGATACGCAGTATTTT.

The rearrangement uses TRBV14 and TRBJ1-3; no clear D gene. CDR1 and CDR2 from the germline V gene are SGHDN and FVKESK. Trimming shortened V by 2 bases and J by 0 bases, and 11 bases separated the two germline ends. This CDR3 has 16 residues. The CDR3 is CASSQQSASSGNTIYF. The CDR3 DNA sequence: TGTGCCAGCAGCCAACAGTCAGCCTCCTCTGGAAACACCATATATTTT.

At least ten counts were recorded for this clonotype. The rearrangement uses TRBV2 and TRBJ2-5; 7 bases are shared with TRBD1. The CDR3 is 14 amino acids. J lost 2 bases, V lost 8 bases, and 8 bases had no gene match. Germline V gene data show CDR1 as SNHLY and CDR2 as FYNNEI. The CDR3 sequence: CASVPGQKQETQYF. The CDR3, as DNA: TGTGCCAGCGTACCGGGACAGAAACAAGAGACCCAGTACTTC.

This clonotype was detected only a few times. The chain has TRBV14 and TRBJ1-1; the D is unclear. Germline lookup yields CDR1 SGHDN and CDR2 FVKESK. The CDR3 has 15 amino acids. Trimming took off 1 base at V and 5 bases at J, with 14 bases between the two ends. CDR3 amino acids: CASSQGWPLGTEAFF. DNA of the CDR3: TGTGCCAGCAGCCAAGGTTGGCCCCTGGGGACTGAAGCTTTCTTT.

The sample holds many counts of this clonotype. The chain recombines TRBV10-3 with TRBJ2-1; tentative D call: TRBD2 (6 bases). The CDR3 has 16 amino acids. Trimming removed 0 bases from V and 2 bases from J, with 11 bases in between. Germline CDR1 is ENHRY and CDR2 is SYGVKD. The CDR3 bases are TGTGCCATCAGTGAGTCTTGGGACTTCACCTACAATGAGCAGTTCTTC. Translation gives CAISESWDFTYNEQFF.

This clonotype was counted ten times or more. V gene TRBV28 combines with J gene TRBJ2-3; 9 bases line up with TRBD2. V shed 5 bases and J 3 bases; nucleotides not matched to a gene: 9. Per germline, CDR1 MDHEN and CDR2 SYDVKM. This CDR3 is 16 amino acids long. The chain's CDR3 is CASSVLSGSFTDTQYF. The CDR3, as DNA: TGTGCCAGCAGTGTCCTTAGCGGGAGTTTTACAGATACGCAGTATTTT.